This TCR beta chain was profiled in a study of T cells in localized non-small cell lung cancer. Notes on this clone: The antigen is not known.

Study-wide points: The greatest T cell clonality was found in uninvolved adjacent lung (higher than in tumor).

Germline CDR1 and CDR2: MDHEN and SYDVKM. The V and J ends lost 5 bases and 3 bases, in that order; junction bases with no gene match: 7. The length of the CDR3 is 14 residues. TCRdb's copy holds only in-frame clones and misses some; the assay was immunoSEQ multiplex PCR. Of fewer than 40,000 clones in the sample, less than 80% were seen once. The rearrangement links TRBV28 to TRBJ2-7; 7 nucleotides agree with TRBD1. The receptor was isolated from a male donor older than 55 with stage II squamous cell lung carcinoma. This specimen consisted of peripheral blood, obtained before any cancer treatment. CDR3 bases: TGTGCCAGCAGTCTGCCGACAGGGAGCTACGAGCAGTACTTC. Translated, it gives CASSLPTGSYEQYF. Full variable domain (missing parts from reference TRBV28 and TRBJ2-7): DVKVTQSSRYLVKRTGEKVFLECVQDMDHENMFWYRQDPGLGLRLIYFSYDVKMKEKGDIPEGYSVSREKKERFSLILESASTNQTSMYLCASSLPTGSYEQYFGPGTRLTVT.